Given below is one T cell receptor (beta chain) in context. The sample originates from a study of blood T cell repertoires in COVID-19. Overall study: Sites across the United States, Italy and Spain contributed samples from acute and convalescent COVID-19. Nucleic acid was either cDNA or gDNA, and it came from T cells, B-cell-depleted T cells, or PBMCs.

The V and J ends lost 0 bases and 7 bases, in that order; junction bases with no gene match: 10. Germline values: CDR1 LGHNA, CDR2 YNFKEQ. This CDR3 has 16 residues. In the original analysis: Quantification of nucleated cells was approximated via reference gene primer amplification. The table came from immunoSEQ multiplex PCR; TCRdb's copy has only in-frame clones and leaves some out. For V, J and clone size, that table is used; D and trimming come from the DNA. The sample contains over 200,000 clones, over 65% of which appear only once. This TCR was sampled from a woman in her seventies with active or convalescent COVID-19. Sequenced material: peripheral blood. The V gene is TRBV4-2, the J gene TRBJ2-7, with 9 nucleotides matching TRBD2. Here the CDR3 reads CASSQEEAAGGREQYF. The CDR3 nucleotides read TGTGCCAGCAGCCAAGAGGAGGCAGCGGGAGGAAGGGAGCAGTACTTC.